The clone carrying this TCR beta chain has more than one count but fewer than ten. Its specificity is unknown. This sample is part of a study of T cells in Graves' hyperthyroidism and ophthalmopathy. Patients were excluded for uncontrolled infection, other autoimmune disease, pregnancy or lactation. Diagnoses were made from clinical symptoms, serum measures (thyroxine and TRAb), thyroid ultrasound and orbital computed tomography. Researchers took RNA transcripts and amplified the TCR beta CDR3 regions from them. TCR CDR3 underwent first-round RT-PCR with the HTBI primer set. TCRdb passed the multiplex PCR reads through MiXCR, listing each CDR3 protein once. The sample yields about 640,000 distinct CDR3 sequences, less than 45% seen once. Findings and limits, study-wide: Most expanded thyroid clonotypes above 0.001 recurred in blood. The model predicted ophthalmopathy a median approximately 6 months before onset.

Sequencing was carried out using peripheral blood or thyroid tissue (not recorded which). The receptor was derived from an adult man with Graves' disease, either hyperthyroidism or ophthalmopathy (not recorded which).

This CDR3 reads CSVGGTPYGYTF. As DNA, the CDR3 is TGCAGCGTGGGGGGGACACCGTATGGCTACACCTTC. This rearrangement joins TRBV29-1 to TRBJ1-2; maybe TRBD1 (6 bases). Germline V gives CDR1 SQVTM, CDR2 ANQGSEA. CDR3 length equals 12 residues. The V gene lost 6 bases and the J gene lost 5 bases, with 13 bases spanning the gap.